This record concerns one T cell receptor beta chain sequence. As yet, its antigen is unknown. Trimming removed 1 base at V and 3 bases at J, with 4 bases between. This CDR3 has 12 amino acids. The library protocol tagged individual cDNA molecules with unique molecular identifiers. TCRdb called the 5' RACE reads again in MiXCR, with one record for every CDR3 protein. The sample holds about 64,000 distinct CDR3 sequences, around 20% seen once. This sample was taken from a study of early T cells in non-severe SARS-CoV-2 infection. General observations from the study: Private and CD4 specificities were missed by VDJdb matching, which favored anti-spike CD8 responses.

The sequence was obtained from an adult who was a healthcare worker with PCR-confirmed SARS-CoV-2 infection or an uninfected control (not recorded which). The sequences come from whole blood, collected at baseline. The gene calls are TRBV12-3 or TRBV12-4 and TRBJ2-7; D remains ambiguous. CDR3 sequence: CASSLGIYEQYF. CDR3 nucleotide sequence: TGTGCCAGCAGTTTAGGTATCTACGAGCAGTACTTC.